The T cell receptor beta chain described here comes from a study of CD8 T cells in ankylosing spondylitis. Study results and caveats: Peripheral blood held disease-linked clones only at relatively low frequency, and these were CD8+. Existing reports had already noted some motif variants in reactive arthritis synovial fluid and blood. Typical of ankylosing spondylitis blood, it appeared, was a TCR beta motif of fewer than 10 highly homologous variants. The study looked at matched synovial fluid samples from ankylosing spondylitis patients. Disease-linked clones were reported to be significantly enriched there.

Turning to this clonotype: Its target is not known.

As the method for making TCR beta libraries, quantitative 5'-RACE with molecular barcodes was used. TCRdb re-derived calls from the 5' RACE reads in MiXCR, one entry per CDR3 protein. The data contain 650,000 to 800,000 distinct CDR3 sequences, around 20% of them singletons. Sequenced input: blood, either unsorted or a sorted T cell fraction (not recorded which). The source of this sequence is a male donor with ankylosing spondylitis.

The CDR3 is CASSSGASRSTGELFF. CDR3 coding DNA: TGTGCCAGCAGTAGTGGCGCCTCAAGGAGCACCGGGGAGCTGTTTTTT. The chain links TRBV2 to TRBJ2-2; D is undetermined. CDR3 length: 16 amino acids. The germline CDR1 and CDR2 sequences are SNHLY and FYNNEI. Trimming left V 5 bases short and J 4 bases short, with 17 bases between. Together with reference TRBV2 and TRBJ2-2, the CDR3 gives the full variable domain: EPEVTQTPSHQVTQMGQEVILRCVPISNHLYFYWYRQILGQKVEFLVSFYNNEISEKSEIFDDQFSVERPDGSNFTLKIRSTKLEDSAMYFCASSSGASRSTGELFFGEGSRLTVL.